Below are 10 T cell receptor beta chains sequenced from a single sample in a study of HIV-infected patients and healthy controls. TCRdb reanalysed the 5' RACE reads using MiXCR and keeps one entry per CDR3 protein. The table includes approximately 64,000 distinct CDR3 sequences, roughly a fifth detected once. Sequencing was performed on CD4+ T cells from blood. The origin of the receptors is a human donor in good health.

Ten or more counts support this clonotype. The gene calls are TRBV2 and TRBJ2-2, with a weak D call TRBD2 (5 bases). Germline lookup yields CDR1 SNHLY and CDR2 FYNNEI. This CDR3 has 13 amino acids. V lost 8 bases, J lost 7 bases, and 14 bases lay in between. The CDR3 nucleotides are TGTGCCAGCGGGCTAGCCCGGGGCGGGGAGCTGTTTTTT. Translating gives CASGLARGGELFF.

The V gene is TRBV7-2, the J gene TRBJ1-6; D is unclear. Germline V lookup: CDR1 SGHTA, CDR2 FQGNSA. Trimming pared 1 base from V and 7 bases from J, leaving 8 bases between. This CDR3 is built from 14 residues. DNA for the CDR3: TGTGCCAGCAGCTTAGTAACAGCCAATTCACCCCTCCACTTT. Its protein product is CASSLVTANSPLHF.

In its sample, this clonotype was seen many times. The gene calls are TRBV4-1 and TRBJ2-3; possible D gene TRBD2, 6 bases. Germline CDR1 is MGHRA and CDR2 is YSYEKL. The CDR3 covers 15 residues. V was shortened by 3 bases and J by 0 bases, with 10 bases between the two germline ends. CDR3 sequence (DNA): TGCGCCAGCAGCCAGGCGGGGAGGAGCACAGATACGCAGTATTTT. Translation gives CASSQAGRSTDTQYF.

This clonotype has only a few counts. The rearrangement joins TRBV18 to TRBJ1-4; 7 bases are shared with TRBD1. With 3 bases clipped from V and 0 bases from J, the junction kept 4 bases outside the gene matches. The CDR3 totals 16 residues. Germline assignment: CDR1 KGHSH and CDR2 LQKENI. CDR3 nucleotide sequence: TGTGCCAGCTCACCGCGGGACAGTGCAACTAATGAAAAACTGTTTTTT. This gives the protein CASSPRDSATNEKLFF.

This clonotype was observed a handful of times. The rearrangement joins TRBV11-3 to TRBJ1-6; D may be TRBD1 (5 bases). The V and J ends lost 5 bases and 1 base respectively, with 12 bases between them. The germline gives CDR1 SGHNT, CDR2 YENEEA. The CDR3 sequence is 16 residues long. CDR3 DNA: TGTGCCAGCAGCAGGGGAGTTAGGTCCTATAATTCACCCCTCCACTTT. Its translation is CASSRGVRSYNSPLHF.

The table lists this clonotype with a few counts. This chain joins TRBV29-1 and TRBJ2-1; tentative D call: TRBD2 (5 bases). Trimming took off 4 bases at V and 10 bases at J, with 11 bases between the two ends. Germline-derived CDR1 and CDR2 are SQVTM and ANQGSEA. The CDR3 runs to 11 residues. CDR3: CSVVVGVEQFF. In DNA form, the CDR3 reads TGCAGCGTTGTGGTGGGAGTAGAGCAGTTCTTC.

The chain couples TRBV19 to TRBJ2-3; 7 nucleotides agree with TRBD1. V lost 6 bases and J lost 2; bases outside the gene matches: 5. The CDR3 extends over 14 amino acids. Germline values: CDR1 LNHDA, CDR2 SQIVND (reference sequence). CDR3 nucleotide sequence: TGTGCCAGTAGGCCCCAGGGGGACACAGATACGCAGTATTTT. Encoded protein: CASRPQGDTDTQYF.

This clonotype was seen many times. The J gene is TRBJ2-6, the V gene TRBV19; maybe TRBD1 (5 bases). V dropped 4 bases and J dropped 1 base, with 8 bases sitting between them. CDR3 length equals 15 residues. Germline V gene data show CDR1 as LNHDA and CDR2 as SQIVND (reference sequence). Here the CDR3 DNA reads TGTGCCAGTAGTAGGACACTTTCTGGGGCCAACGTCCTGACTTTC. Translating it yields CASSRTLSGANVLTF.

This clonotype has more than one count but fewer than ten. The chain uses TRBV12-5 and TRBJ2-1; 10 positions match TRBD2. This CDR3 is 17 amino acids long. Unmatched junction bases numbered 7, after V lost 1 base and J lost 4 bases. CDR1 is LGHNT, CDR2 FRNRAP, per germline. CDR3 nucleotide sequence: TGTGCTAGTGGTTTGGGCCTTCTAGCGGGAGCATACAATGAGCAGTTCTTC. Its protein product is CASGLGLLAGAYNEQFF.

This clonotype has ten or more counts. This rearrangement joins TRBV27 to TRBJ1-5; 8 nucleotides agree with TRBD1. Germline CDR1 MNHEY, CDR2 SMNVEV (reference sequence). V gave up 5 bases and J gave up 0 bases; unmatched junction bases: 15. This CDR3 has 19 amino acids. The DNA for the CDR3 is TGTGCCAGCAGTCCAACAGGGGGATCACCCCCTTATAGCAATCAGCCCCAGCATTTT. This gives the protein CASSPTGGSPPYSNQPQHF.